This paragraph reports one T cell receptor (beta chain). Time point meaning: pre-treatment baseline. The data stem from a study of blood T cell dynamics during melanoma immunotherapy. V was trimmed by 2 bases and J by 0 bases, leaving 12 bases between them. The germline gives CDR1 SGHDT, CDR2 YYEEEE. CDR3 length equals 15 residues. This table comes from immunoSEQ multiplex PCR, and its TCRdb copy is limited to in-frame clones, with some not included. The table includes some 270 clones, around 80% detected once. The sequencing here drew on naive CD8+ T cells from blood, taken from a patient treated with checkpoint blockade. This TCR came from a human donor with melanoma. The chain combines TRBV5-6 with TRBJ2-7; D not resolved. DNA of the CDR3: TGTGCCAGCAGCTTTAGACTGGTACCCTCCTACGAGCAGTACTTC. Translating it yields CASSFRLVPSYEQYF.